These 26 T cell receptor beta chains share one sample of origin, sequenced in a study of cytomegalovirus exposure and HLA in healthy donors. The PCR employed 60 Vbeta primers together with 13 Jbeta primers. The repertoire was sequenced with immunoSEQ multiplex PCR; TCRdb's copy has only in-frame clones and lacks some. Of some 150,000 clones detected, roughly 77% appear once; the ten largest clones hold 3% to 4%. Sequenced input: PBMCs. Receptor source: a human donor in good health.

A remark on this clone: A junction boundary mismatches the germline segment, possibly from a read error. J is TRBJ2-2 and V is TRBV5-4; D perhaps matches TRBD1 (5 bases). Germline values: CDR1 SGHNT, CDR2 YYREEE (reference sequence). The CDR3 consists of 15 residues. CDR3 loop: CASSLETGNTGELFF. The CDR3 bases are TGTGCCAGCAGTTTGGAAACAGGGAACACCGGGGAGCTGTTTTTT.

DNA for the CDR3: TGTGCCAGTAGTCGGGACAGGGAAACGAACGAGCAGTACTTC. It specifies CASSRDRETNEQYF. This chain uses TRBV19 with TRBJ2-7, with 9 bases matching TRBD1. CDR1 is LNHDA and CDR2 is SQIVND in the germline V gene (reference sequence). This CDR3 is built from 14 residues. Germline trimming cut 5 bases from V and 5 bases from J; bases unmatched to any gene: 7.

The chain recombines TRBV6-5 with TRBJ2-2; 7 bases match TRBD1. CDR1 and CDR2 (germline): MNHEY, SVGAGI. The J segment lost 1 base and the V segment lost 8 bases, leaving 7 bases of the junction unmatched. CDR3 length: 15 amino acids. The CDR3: CASAPQGLNTGELFF. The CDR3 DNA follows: TGTGCCAGCGCTCCACAGGGGTTGAACACCGGGGAGCTGTTTTTT.

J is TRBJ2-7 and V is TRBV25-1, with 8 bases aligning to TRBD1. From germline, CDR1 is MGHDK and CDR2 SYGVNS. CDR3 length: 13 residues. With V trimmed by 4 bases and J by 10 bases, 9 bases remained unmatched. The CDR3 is CASSGIGTGRQYF. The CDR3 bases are TGTGCCAGCAGTGGAATAGGGACAGGACGCCAGTACTTC.

DNA for the CDR3: TGTGCCAGCTCACCGATACCGGGACACAAAGAGACCCAGTACTTC. Translated, it gives CASSPIPGHKETQYF. This chain uses TRBV18 with TRBJ2-5; a possible D gene is TRBD1 (6 bases). There are 15 residues in the CDR3. V was cut by 3 bases and J by 3 bases, with 14 bases left in between. Per the germline V gene, CDR1 is KGHSH and CDR2 is LQKENI.

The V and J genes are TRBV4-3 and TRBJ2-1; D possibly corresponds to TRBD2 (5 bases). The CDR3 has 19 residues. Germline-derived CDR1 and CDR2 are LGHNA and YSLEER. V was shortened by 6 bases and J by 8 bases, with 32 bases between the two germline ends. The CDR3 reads CASSPPIADVLDLHHEQFF. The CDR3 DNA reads TGCGCCAGCAGTCCACCCATAGCTGACGTACTAGACCTACACCATGAGCAGTTCTTC.

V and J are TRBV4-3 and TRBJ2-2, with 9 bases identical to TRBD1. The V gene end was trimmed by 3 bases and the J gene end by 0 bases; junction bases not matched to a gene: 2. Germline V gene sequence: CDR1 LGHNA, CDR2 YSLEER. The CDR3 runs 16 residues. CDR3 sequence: CASSQGQGPNTGELFF. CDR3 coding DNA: TGCGCCAGCAGCCAGGGACAGGGCCCGAACACCGGGGAGCTGTTTTTT.

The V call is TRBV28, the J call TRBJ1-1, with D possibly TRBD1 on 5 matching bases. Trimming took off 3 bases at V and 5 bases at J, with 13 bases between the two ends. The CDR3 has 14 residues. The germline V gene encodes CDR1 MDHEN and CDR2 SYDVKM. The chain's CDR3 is CASSFYEEGTEAFF. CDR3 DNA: TGTGCCAGCAGTTTTTACGAGGAGGGGACTGAAGCTTTCTTT.

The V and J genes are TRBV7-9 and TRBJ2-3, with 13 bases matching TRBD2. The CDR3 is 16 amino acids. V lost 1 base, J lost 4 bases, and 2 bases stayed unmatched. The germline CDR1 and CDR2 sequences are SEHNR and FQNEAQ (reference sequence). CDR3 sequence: CASSLVGTSGADTQYF. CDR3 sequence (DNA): TGTGCCAGCAGCTTAGTGGGGACTAGCGGGGCAGATACGCAGTATTTT. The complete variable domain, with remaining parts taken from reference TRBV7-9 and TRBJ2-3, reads DTGVSQNPRHKITKRGQNVTFRCDPISEHNRLYWYRQTLGQGPEFLTYFQNEAQLEKSRLLSDRFSAERPKGSFSTLEIQRTEQGDSAMYLCASSLVGTSGADTQYFGPGTRLTVL.

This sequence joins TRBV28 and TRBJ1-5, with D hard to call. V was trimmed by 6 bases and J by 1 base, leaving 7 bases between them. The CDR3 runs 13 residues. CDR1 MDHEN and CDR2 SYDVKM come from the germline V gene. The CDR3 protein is CASSPESNQPQHF. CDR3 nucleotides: TGTGCCAGCAGCCCCGAGAGCAATCAGCCCCAGCATTTT.

The CDR3 sequence: CAWSVQRAGGYTF. The CDR3 nucleotides read TGTGCCTGGAGTGTACAAAGGGCGGGTGGCTACACCTTC. V and J are TRBV30 and TRBJ1-2, with D unresolved. CDR3 length: 13 amino acids. The ends were cut back, 0 bases at V and 7 bases at J, with 12 bases in the middle. The germline gives CDR1 GTSNPN, CDR2 SVGIG (reference sequence).

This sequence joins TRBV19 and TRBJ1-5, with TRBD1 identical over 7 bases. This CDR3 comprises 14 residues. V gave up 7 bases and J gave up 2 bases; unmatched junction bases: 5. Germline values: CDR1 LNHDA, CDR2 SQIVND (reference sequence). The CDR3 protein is CASKPDRGNQPQHF. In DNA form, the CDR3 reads TGTGCCAGTAAACCTGACAGGGGCAATCAGCCCCAGCATTTT.

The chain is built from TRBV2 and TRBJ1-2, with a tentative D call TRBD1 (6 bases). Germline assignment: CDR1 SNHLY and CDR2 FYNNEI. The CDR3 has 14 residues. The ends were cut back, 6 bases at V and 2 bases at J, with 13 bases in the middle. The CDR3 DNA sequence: TGTGCCAGCAGCCCAGGGGCCCTAAACTATGGCTACACCTTC. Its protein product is CASSPGALNYGYTF. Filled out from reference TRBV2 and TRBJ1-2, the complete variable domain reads EPEVTQTPSHQVTQMGQEVILRCVPISNHLYFYWYRQILGQKVEFLVSFYNNEISEKSEIFDDQFSVERPDGSNFTLKIRSTKLEDSAMYFCASSPGALNYGYTFGSGTRLTVV.

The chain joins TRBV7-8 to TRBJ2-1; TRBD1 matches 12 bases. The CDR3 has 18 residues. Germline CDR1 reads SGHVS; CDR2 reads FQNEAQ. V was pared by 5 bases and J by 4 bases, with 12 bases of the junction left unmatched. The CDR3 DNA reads TGTGCCAGCAGCCTCCGGGACAGGGGGCCAACGAAGTACAATGAGCAGTTCTTC. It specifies CASSLRDRGPTKYNEQFF.

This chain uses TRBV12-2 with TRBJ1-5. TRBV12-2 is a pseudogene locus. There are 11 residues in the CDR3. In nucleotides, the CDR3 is TGTGCAAGTCGTGGGGGGGGGCCCCAGCATTTT. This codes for CASRGGGPQHF.

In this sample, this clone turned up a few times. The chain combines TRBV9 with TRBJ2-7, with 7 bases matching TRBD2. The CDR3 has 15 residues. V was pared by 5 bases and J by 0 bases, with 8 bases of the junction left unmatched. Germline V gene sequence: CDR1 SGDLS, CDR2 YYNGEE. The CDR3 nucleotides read TGTGCCAGCAGTGAGAGCGGGGCGGCCTCCTACGAGCAGTACTTC. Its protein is CASSESGAASYEQYF.

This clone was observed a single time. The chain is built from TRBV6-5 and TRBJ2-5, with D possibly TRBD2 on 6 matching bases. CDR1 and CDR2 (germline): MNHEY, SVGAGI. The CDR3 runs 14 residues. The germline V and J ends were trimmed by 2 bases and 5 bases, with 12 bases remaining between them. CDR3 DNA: TGTGCCAGCAGTTACGGGACTCCCGGGGAGACCCAGTACTTC. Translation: CASSYGTPGETQYF.

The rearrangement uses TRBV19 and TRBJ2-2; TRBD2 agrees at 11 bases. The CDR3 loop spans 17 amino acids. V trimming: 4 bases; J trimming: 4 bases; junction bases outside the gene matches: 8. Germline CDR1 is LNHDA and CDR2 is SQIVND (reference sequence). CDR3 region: CASSNVAGGRVTGELFF. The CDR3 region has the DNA TGTGCCAGTAGTAACGTAGCGGGAGGGCGGGTCACCGGGGAGCTGTTTTTT.

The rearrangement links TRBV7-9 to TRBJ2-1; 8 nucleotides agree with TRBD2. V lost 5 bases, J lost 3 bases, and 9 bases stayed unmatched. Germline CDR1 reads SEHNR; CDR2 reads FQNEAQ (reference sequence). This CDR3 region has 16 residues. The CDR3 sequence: CASSPPGLGGYNEQFF. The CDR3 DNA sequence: TGTGCCAGCAGCCCACCGGGACTAGGGGGCTACAATGAGCAGTTCTTC. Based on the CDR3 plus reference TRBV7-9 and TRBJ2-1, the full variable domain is DTGVSQNPRHKITKRGQNVTFRCDPISEHNRLYWYRQTLGQGPEFLTYFQNEAQLEKSRLLSDRFSAERPKGSFSTLEIQRTEQGDSAMYLCASSPPGLGGYNEQFFGPGTRLTVL.

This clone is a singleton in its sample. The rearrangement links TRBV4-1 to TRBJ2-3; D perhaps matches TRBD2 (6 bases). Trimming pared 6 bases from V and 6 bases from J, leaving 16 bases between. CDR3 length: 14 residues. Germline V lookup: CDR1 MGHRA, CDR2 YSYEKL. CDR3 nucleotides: TGCGCCAGCAGTCGGACGGGAGTTGCGGATACGCAGTATTTT. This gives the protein CASSRTGVADTQYF.

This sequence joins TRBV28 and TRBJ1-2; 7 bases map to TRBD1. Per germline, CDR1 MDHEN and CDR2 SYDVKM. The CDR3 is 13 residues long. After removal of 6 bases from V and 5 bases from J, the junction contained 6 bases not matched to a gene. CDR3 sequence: CASSPGQLYGYTF. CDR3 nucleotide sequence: TGTGCCAGCAGCCCGGGACAGCTTTATGGCTACACCTTC.

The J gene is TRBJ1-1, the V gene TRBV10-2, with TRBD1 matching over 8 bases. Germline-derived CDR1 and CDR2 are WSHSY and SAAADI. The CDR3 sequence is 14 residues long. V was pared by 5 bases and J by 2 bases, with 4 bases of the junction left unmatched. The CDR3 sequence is CASSSGGGNTEAFF. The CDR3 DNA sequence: TGCGCCAGCAGTTCAGGGGGCGGAAACACTGAAGCTTTCTTT.

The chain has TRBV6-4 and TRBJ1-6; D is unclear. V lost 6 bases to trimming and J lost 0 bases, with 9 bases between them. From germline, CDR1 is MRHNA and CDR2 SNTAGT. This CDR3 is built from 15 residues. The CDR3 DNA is TGTGCCAGCAGGGTGGAGGGCTCCTATAATTCACCCCTCCACTTT. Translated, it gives CASRVEGSYNSPLHF.

The DNA of the CDR3 is TGTGCCAGCAGTCTAACCGGGACTAGGCACAATGAGCAGTTCTTC. Protein product: CASSLTGTRHNEQFF. The chain is built from TRBV6-5 and TRBJ2-1; TRBD2 matches 8 bases. Germline loops: CDR1 MNHEY, CDR2 SVGAGI. This CDR3 has 15 amino acids. V was clipped by 5 bases and J by 5 bases; unmatched bases: 8.

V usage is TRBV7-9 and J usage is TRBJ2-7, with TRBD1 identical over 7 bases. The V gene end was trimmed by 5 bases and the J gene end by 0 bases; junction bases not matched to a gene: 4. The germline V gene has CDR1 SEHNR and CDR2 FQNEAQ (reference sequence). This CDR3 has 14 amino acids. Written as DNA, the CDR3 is TGTGCCAGCAGCGGGACAGTGAACTCCTACGAGCAGTACTTC. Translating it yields CASSGTVNSYEQYF.

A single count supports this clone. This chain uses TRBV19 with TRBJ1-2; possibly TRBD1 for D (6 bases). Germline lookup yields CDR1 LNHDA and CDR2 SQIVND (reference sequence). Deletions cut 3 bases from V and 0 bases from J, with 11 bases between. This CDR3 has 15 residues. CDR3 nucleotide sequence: TGTGCCAGTAGTATTCAGGGGACGGCTAACTATGGCTACACCTTC. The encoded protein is CASSIQGTANYGYTF. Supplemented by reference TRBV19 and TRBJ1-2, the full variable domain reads DGGITQSPKYLFRKEGQNVTLSCEQNLNHDAMYWYRQDPGQGLRLIYYSQIVNDFQKGDIAEGYSVSREKKESFPLTVTSAQKNPTAFYLCASSIQGTANYGYTFGSGTRLTVV.